The clone carrying this T cell receptor beta chain was counted at least ten times. This sample was included in a study of identical twins. There are 15 residues in the CDR3. Trimming stripped 3 bases from V and 10 bases from J, with 20 bases between. TCRdb independently ran MiXCR on the 5' RACE reads; one entry per CDR3 protein. The sample shows about 240,000 distinct CDR3 sequences, 7.5% of them seen only once. This sample was also put to use in a study of yellow fever vaccine responses in identical twins.

This receptor was taken from a woman in her late teens or twenties in good health. The material sequenced was CD8+ T cells sorted from blood. The V gene is TRBV12-3 or TRBV12-4, the J gene TRBJ2-3, with D perhaps TRBD1 (6 bases). CDR3 in amino acids: CASSLAGVTSGPQYF. The CDR3 nucleotides read TGTGCCAGCAGTTTGGCAGGGGTAACCTCAGGGCCGCAGTATTTT.